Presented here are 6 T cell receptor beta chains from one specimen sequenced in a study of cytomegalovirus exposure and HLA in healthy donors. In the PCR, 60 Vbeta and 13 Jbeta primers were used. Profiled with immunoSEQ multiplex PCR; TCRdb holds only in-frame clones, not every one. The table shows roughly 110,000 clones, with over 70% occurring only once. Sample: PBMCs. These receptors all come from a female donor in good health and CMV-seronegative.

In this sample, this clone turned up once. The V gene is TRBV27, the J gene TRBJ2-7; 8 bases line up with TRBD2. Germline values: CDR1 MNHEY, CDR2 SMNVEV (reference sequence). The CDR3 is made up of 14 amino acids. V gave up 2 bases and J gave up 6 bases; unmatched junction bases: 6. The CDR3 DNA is TGTGCCAGCAGTTTAATGATCGCGGGGGGCGAGCAGTACTTC. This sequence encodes CASSLMIAGGEQYF.

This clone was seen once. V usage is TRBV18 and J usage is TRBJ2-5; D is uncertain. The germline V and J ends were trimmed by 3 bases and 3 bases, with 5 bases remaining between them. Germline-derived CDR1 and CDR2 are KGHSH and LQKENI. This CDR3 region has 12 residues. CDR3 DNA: TGTGCCAGCTCACCGACTGAAGAGACCCAGTACTTC. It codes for CASSPTEETQYF.

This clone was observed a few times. The CDR3, as DNA: TGTGCCAGCAGTTTCCCCGGACCCCAGGGGAAGAGCTACACCTTC. As protein: CASSFPGPQGKSYTF. V and J are TRBV28 and TRBJ1-2; D is perhaps TRBD1 (6 bases). Trimming removed 3 bases at V and 9 bases at J, with 20 bases between. Germline CDR1 MDHEN, CDR2 SYDVKM. This CDR3 has 15 amino acids.

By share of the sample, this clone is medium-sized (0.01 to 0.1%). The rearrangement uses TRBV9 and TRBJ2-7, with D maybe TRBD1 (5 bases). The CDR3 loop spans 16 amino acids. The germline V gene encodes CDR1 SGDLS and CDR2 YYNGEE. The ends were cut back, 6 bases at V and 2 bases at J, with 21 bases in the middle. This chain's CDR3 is CASTLLTDRNTYEQYF. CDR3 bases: TGTGCCAGCACCCTCCTCACCGACAGAAATACCTACGAGCAGTACTTC.

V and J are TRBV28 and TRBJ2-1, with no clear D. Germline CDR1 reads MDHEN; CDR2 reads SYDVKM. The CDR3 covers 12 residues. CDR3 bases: TGTTCGAGCCAAAGCTCCTACAATGAGCAGTTCTTC. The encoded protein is CSSQSSYNEQFF.

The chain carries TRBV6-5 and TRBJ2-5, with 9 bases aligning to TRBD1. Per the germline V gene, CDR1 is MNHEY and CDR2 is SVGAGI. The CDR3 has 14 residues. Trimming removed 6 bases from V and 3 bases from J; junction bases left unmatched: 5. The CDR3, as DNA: TGTGCCAGCAGCCGAGGGACAGGGAAAGAGACCCAGTACTTC. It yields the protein CASSRGTGKETQYF.